Following are 26 T cell receptor beta chains from one sample sequenced in a study of blood T cell repertoires in COVID-19. Clones were read by immunoSEQ multiplex PCR, and TCRdb kept only the in-frame ones, dropping some. The top ten clones hold over 2% of a sample with roughly 300,000 clones, approximately 91% of them seen once. Sequenced input: PBMCs or T cells enriched from blood (not recorded which). Receptors originate from a woman in her 40s with acute COVID-19.

Concerning this clone: Other nucleotide sequences from this sample produce the same CDR3. This chain connects TRBV18 to TRBJ1-1; TRBD1 is a possible D gene (6 bases). The CDR3 extends over 13 amino acids. CDR1 is KGHSH and CDR2 is LQKENI in the germline V gene. Trimming removed 6 bases from V and 1 base from J, with 9 bases in between. The CDR3 nucleotides are TGTGCCAGCTCCCCGGGACAGAACACTGAAGCTTTCTTT. Its translation: CASSPGQNTEAFF.

This sequence joins TRBV30 and TRBJ2-5; D may be TRBD2 (6 bases). Deletions cut 2 bases from V and 4 bases from J, with 11 bases between. The CDR3 has 13 residues. Germline V lookup: CDR1 GTSNPN, CDR2 SVGIG (reference sequence). Here the CDR3 DNA reads TGTGCCTGGAGTAGAAAGCGGGCAGAGACCCAGTACTTC. Amino acid sequence: CAWSRKRAETQYF.

This rearrangement joins TRBV6-5 to TRBJ2-2; 7 nucleotides agree with TRBD1. This CDR3 spans 14 amino acids. J lost 3 bases, V lost 6 bases, and 4 bases had no gene match. From germline, CDR1 is MNHEY and CDR2 SVGAGI. DNA for the CDR3: TGTGCCAGCAGCCGGGGACAGTACACCGGGGAGCTGTTTTTT. It encodes CASSRGQYTGELFF.

The genes are TRBV23-1 and TRBJ2-5, with 9 bases that match TRBD1. TRBV23-1 is designated an ORF whose function remains uncertain. The V segment lost 6 bases and the J segment 3 bases; nucleotides outside the gene matches: 5. The CDR3 spans 14 residues. For the CDR3, the DNA is TGCGCCAGCAGCAACAGGGGGCGCGAAGAGACCCAGTACTTC. Its translation: CASSNRGREETQYF.

This rearrangement joins TRBV3-1 (or the pseudogene TRBV3-2) to TRBJ2-5, with a possible D match to TRBD1 (6 bases). Germline values: CDR1 LGHDT, CDR2 YNNKEL (reference sequence). The CDR3 loop spans 15 amino acids. The V end was cut by 6 bases, the J end by 2 bases, with 16 bases between. CDR3 sequence: CASREDRLGQETQYF. The CDR3 DNA follows: TGTGCCAGCAGAGAAGACAGGTTAGGTCAAGAGACCCAGTACTTC.

The chain joins TRBV7-2 to TRBJ2-7; no clear D. Germline values: CDR1 SGHTA, CDR2 FQGNSA. This CDR3 region has 13 residues. V was trimmed by 2 bases and J by 2 bases, leaving 7 bases between them. The CDR3 is CASSLTTAYEQYF. The CDR3 DNA reads as TGTGCCAGCAGCTTAACGACTGCCTACGAGCAGTACTTC.

V usage is TRBV28 and J usage is TRBJ1-1; the match to TRBD1 covers 9 bases. Germline V gene sequence: CDR1 MDHEN, CDR2 SYDVKM. This CDR3 comprises 13 residues. J was trimmed by 10 bases and V by 6 bases; bases with no gene match: 9. Here the CDR3 reads CASRTPGQGLAFF. The CDR3 nucleotides are TGTGCCAGCAGGACTCCGGGACAGGGTTTAGCTTTCTTT.

V and J are TRBV7-9 and TRBJ1-1; the match to TRBD1 covers 9 bases. Losses at the gene ends were 7 bases for V and 2 bases for J; bases not matched to a gene: 14. The CDR3 spans 17 residues. Germline CDR1 and CDR2: SEHNR and FQNEAQ (reference sequence). The CDR3 nucleotides read TGTGCCAGCATCGGGTGGGGGACAGGGCGCGTTAACACTGAAGCTTTCTTT. This sequence encodes CASIGWGTGRVNTEAFF.

The chain recombines TRBV30 with TRBJ1-6, with D uncertain. The ends were cut back, 0 bases at V and 14 bases at J, with 11 bases in the middle. Germline V gene data show CDR1 as GTSNPN and CDR2 as SVGIG (reference sequence). This CDR3 region has 12 residues. CDR3 loop: CAWSVLVSSLHF. The CDR3 bases are TGTGCCTGGAGTGTACTTGTGAGTTCCCTCCACTTT.

The CDR3 protein is CASTLTPGNAYEQYF. The CDR3 coding sequence is TGCGCCAGCACCCTCACCCCAGGGAACGCCTACGAGCAGTACTTC. The chain links TRBV5-1 to TRBJ2-7; D possibly corresponds to TRBD1 (5 bases). This CDR3 contains 15 residues. The V gene's germline CDR1 is SGHRS and CDR2 YFSETQ. The V gene lost 6 bases and the J gene lost 2 bases, with 18 bases spanning the gap.

This chain links TRBV5-6 with TRBJ1-2; TRBD1 agrees at 7 bases. V gave up 2 bases and J gave up 8 bases; unmatched junction bases: 9. There are 14 residues in the CDR3. Germline V lookup: CDR1 SGHDT, CDR2 YYEEEE. The CDR3 region is CASSLRGGLTGYTF. CDR3 coding DNA: TGTGCCAGCAGCTTAAGAGGGGGCCTCACCGGCTACACCTTC.

The chain couples TRBV5-1 to TRBJ2-7, with 10 nucleotides matching TRBD1. The J segment lost 6 bases and the V segment lost 4 bases, leaving 4 bases of the junction unmatched. The V gene's germline CDR1 is SGHRS and CDR2 YFSETQ. The CDR3 is 13 residues long. The CDR3 DNA is TGCGCCAGCAGCGGAGGGACAGGGGCCGAGCAGTACTTC. Translating it yields CASSGGTGAEQYF. Complete variable domain (other parts from reference TRBV5-1 and TRBJ2-7): KAGVTQTPRYLIKTRGQQVTLSCSPISGHRSVSWYQQTPGQGLQFLFEYFSETQRNKGNFPGRFSGRQFSNSRSEMNVSTLELGDSALYLCASSGGTGAEQYFGPGTRLTVT.

The genes are TRBV28 and TRBJ2-7, with a weak D call TRBD1 (7 bases). The V and J ends lost 7 bases and 4 bases respectively, with 20 bases between them. The length of the CDR3 is 15 residues. CDR1 is MDHEN, CDR2 SYDVKM, per germline. The CDR3 DNA follows: TGTGCCAGCACCACCCGGAGGGGGCCCCAGTACGAGCAGTACTTC. Translated: CASTTRRGPQYEQYF.

V usage is TRBV5-6 and J usage is TRBJ2-7; TRBD1 matches at 9 bases. This CDR3 contains 14 residues. Trimming cost V 5 bases and J 4 bases; bases outside gene matches: 7. Germline V gene sequence: CDR1 SGHDT, CDR2 YYEEEE. For the CDR3, the DNA is TGTGCCAGCAGAATGACAGGGGGTTCGTACGAGCAGTACTTC. It yields the protein CASRMTGGSYEQYF.

The chain recombines TRBV27 with TRBJ1-2; 7 positions match TRBD1. The ends lost 5 bases at V and 2 bases at J; junction bases unmatched: 5. The CDR3 runs to 14 residues. Germline loops: CDR1 MNHEY, CDR2 SMNVEV (reference sequence). CDR3 protein: CASSPPGQNYGYTF. The CDR3, as DNA: TGTGCCAGCAGTCCCCCGGGACAGAACTATGGCTACACCTTC.

The genes are TRBV18 and TRBJ1-3; maybe TRBD1 (6 bases). CDR3 size: 16 residues. Germline V CDR1 and CDR2: KGHSH, LQKENI. Trimming left V 3 bases short and J 2 bases short, with 14 bases between. This CDR3 reads CASSPYREIPGNTIYF. The CDR3 nucleotides read TGTGCCAGCTCACCTTACAGGGAGATCCCTGGAAACACCATATATTTT.

The count of this clone is one. The CDR3 loop reads CASSPSGETQYF. The CDR3 nucleotides are TGTGCCAGCAGTCCGTCAGGAGAGACCCAGTACTTC. The chain has TRBV7-6 and TRBJ2-5; D is uncertain. The CDR3 totals 12 residues. CDR1 and CDR2 from the germline V gene are SGHVS and FNYEAQ. V was shortened by 6 bases and J by 4 bases, with 9 bases between the two germline ends.

The rearrangement joins TRBV10-1 to TRBJ2-3; 7 bases match TRBD2. The V gene's germline CDR1 is WNHNN and CDR2 SYGVQD (reference sequence). This CDR3 comprises 17 residues. V was pared by 7 bases and J by 0 bases, with 13 bases of the junction left unmatched. CDR3 in DNA: TGCGCCAGCACAAGCGGGGTAGGTCACTGTAGCACAGATACGCAGTATTTT. This translates into CASTSGVGHCSTDTQYF.

This clone was observed once. V and J are TRBV6-5 and TRBJ2-1; 9 nucleotides align to TRBD1. Trimming took 6 bases from V and 6 from J; bases not matched to a gene: 6. The CDR3 is made up of 14 amino acids. Germline CDR1 MNHEY, CDR2 SVGAGI. The CDR3 spells CASSRDRVGNEQFF. CDR3 nucleotide sequence: TGTGCCAGCAGCCGGGACAGGGTAGGCAATGAGCAGTTCTTC.

The rearrangement links TRBV4-3 to TRBJ2-7; TRBD1 aligns across 9 bases. The germline V gene has CDR1 LGHNA and CDR2 YSLEER. The ends lost 4 bases at V and 2 bases at J; junction bases unmatched: 9. This CDR3 comprises 16 residues. CDR3 sequence (DNA): TGCGCCAGCAGCCCAAACATCGGGACAGGGACCTACGAGCAGTACTTC. It encodes CASSPNIGTGTYEQYF.

The V gene is TRBV7-9, the J gene TRBJ1-6, with 7 bases fitting TRBD1. The CDR3 totals 16 residues. V dropped 2 bases and J dropped 9; count of bases not matched to a gene: 10. Per germline, CDR1 SEHNR and CDR2 FQNEAQ (reference sequence). DNA for the CDR3: TGTGCCAGCAGCTTATCGTCGACAGGGAGTCGTTCACCCCTCCACTTT. Translation: CASSLSSTGSRSPLHF.

V is TRBV9 and J is TRBJ1-3; TRBD1 might be the D (6 bases). V was trimmed by 3 bases and J by 0 bases, leaving 13 bases between them. Looked up from germline, CDR1 is SGDLS and CDR2 is YYNGEE. This CDR3 contains 16 residues. CDR3 in DNA: TGTGCCAGCAGCGAGGGGACAACTTTCTCTGGAAACACCATATATTTT. Amino acid sequence: CASSEGTTFSGNTIYF.

The genes are TRBV19 and TRBJ2-3; D is unresolved. V lost 10 bases to trimming and J lost 6 bases, with 14 bases between them. Germline assignment: CDR1 LNHDA and CDR2 SQIVND (reference sequence). This CDR3 is 12 amino acids long. CDR3 sequence (DNA): TGTGCCACCTCTTCGACTGGGGATACGCAGTATTTT. It translates to CATSSTGDTQYF.

The chain has TRBV5-6 and TRBJ1-1; tentative D call: TRBD1 (5 bases). Trimming pared 1 base from V and 5 bases from J, leaving 18 bases between. Germline V CDR1 and CDR2: SGHDT, YYEEEE. The CDR3 has 16 amino acids. As DNA, the CDR3 is TGTGCCAGCAGCTTGAGCCTACAGGTTCGTGGAACTGAAGCTTTCTTT. Encoded protein: CASSLSLQVRGTEAFF.

This sequence joins TRBV11-2 and TRBJ1-4; D is possibly TRBD1 (5 bases). Germline V gene data show CDR1 as SGHAT and CDR2 as FQNNGV. The V and J ends lost 6 bases and 4 bases respectively, with 12 bases between them. The CDR3 extends over 14 amino acids. The CDR3 reads CASRGTGLNEKLFF. Written as DNA, the CDR3 is TGTGCCAGCAGGGGAACAGGTCTTAATGAAAAACTGTTTTTT.

This chain links TRBV7-9 with TRBJ2-3; TRBD1 aligns across 8 bases. The CDR3 has 15 residues. Germline loops: CDR1 SEHNR, CDR2 FQNEAQ (reference sequence). J was trimmed by 2 bases and V by 5 bases; bases with no gene match: 6. CDR3 nucleotide sequence: TGTGCCAGCAGCCCTGGACAGGGCATCACAGATACGCAGTATTTT. It yields the protein CASSPGQGITDTQYF.